The TCR beta chain described here comes from a study of OX40 agonist ivuxolimab in advanced cancers. Repertoires were generated with immunoSEQ multiplex PCR, while TCRdb's copy carries only in-frame clones and drops some. Of tens of thousands of clones listed, 80% to 85% were seen once; the top ten hold around 30%. The CDR3 runs 14 residues. Germline trimming cut 5 bases from V and 5 bases from J; bases unmatched to any gene: 2. CDR1 is MNHEY and CDR2 is SVGAGI in the germline V gene. This specimen consisted of CD4+ or CD8+ T cells sorted from blood, obtained in a trial of the OX40 agonist ivuxolimab. The clonotype was recovered from an adult with an advanced solid tumor such as melanoma, head and neck, liver or kidney cancer. The rearrangement joins TRBV6-5 to TRBJ2-1; 11 positions match TRBD2. CDR3 in amino acids: CASSKGLADNEQFF. CDR3 DNA: TGTGCCAGCAGTAAGGGACTAGCGGACAATGAGCAGTTCTTC.